This T cell receptor beta chain was identified in a study of T cells in Graves' hyperthyroidism and ophthalmopathy. CDR1 is SGHTA, CDR2 FQGNSA, per germline. The CDR3 is made up of 16 amino acids. Trimming removed 1 base from V and 8 bases from J; junction bases left unmatched: 8. There were TCR beta CDR3 regions amplified from RNA transcripts. With the HTBI primer set, the TCR CDR3 went through a first round of RT-PCR. Using its own MiXCR run on the multiplex PCR reads, TCRdb lists one record per CDR3 protein. The table records about 380,000 distinct CDR3 sequences, more than 12% of them present only once. This clonotype was counted ten times or more. The antigen remains undetermined. General study findings and limits: Blood shared most expanded thyroid clonotypes above 0.001.

Lactation, pregnancy, other autoimmune disease or uncontrolled infection led to exclusion of patients. The TCR originated in a woman between 25 and 40 years old with Graves' ophthalmopathy. Sequencing was done on a sample of blood. The V call is TRBV7-2, the J call TRBJ1-6; 7 nucleotides align to TRBD1. This chain's CDR3 is CASSLGQGGSDSPLHF. The DNA of the CDR3 is TGTGCCAGCAGCTTAGGGCAGGGGGGCTCGGATTCACCCCTCCACTTT.